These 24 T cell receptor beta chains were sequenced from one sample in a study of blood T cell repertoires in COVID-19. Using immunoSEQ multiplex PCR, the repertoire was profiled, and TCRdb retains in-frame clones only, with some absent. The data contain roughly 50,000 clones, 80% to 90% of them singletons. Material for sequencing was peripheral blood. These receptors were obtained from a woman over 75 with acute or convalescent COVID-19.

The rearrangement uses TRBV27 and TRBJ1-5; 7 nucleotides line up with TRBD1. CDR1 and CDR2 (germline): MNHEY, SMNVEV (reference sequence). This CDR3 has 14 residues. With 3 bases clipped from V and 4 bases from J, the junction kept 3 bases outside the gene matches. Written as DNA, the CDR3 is TGTGCCAGCAGTTTCCGACAGGGAAATCAGCCCCAGCATTTT. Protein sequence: CASSFRQGNQPQHF.

CDR3 sequence: CASSVAGGYTDTQYF. CDR3 coding DNA: TGTGCCAGCAGCGTAGCGGGGGGATACACCGATACGCAGTATTTT. The chain is built from TRBV9 and TRBJ2-3, with 7 positions matching TRBD2. The CDR3 contains 15 residues. V trimming: 0 bases; J trimming: 6 bases; junction bases outside the gene matches: 7. The germline CDR1 and CDR2 sequences are SGDLS and YYNGEE.

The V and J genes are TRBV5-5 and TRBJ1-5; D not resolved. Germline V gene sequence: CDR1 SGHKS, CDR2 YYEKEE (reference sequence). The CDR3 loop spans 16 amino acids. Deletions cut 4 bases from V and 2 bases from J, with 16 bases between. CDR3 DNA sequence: TGTGCCAGCAGCCCGGGGTGGGGTCGGGGCAATCAGCCCCAGCATTTT. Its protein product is CASSPGWGRGNQPQHF.

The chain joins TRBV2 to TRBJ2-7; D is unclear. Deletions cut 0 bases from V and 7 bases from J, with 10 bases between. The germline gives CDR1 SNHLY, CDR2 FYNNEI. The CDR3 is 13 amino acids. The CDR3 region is CASSEAGTDEQYF. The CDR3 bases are TGTGCCAGCAGTGAAGCAGGAACAGATGAGCAGTACTTC.

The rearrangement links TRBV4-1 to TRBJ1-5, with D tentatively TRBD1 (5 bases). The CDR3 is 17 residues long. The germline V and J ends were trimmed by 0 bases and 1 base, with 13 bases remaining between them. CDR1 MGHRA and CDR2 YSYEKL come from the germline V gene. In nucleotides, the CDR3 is TGCGCCAGCAGCCAAGATGCACAGGTGGGGAGCAATCAGCCCCAGCATTTT. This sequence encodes CASSQDAQVGSNQPQHF.

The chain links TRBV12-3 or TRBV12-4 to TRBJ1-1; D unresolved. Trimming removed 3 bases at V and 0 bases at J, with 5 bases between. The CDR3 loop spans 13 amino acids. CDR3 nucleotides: TGTGCCAGCAGTTTCAGGATGAACACTGAAGCTTTCTTT. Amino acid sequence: CASSFRMNTEAFF.

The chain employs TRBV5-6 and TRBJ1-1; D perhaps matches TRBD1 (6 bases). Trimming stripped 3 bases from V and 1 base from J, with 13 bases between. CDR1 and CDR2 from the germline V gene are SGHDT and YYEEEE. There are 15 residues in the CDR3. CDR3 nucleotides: TGTGCCAGCAGCTCCGCCCAGGGGAGGAACACTGAAGCTTTCTTT. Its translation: CASSSAQGRNTEAFF.

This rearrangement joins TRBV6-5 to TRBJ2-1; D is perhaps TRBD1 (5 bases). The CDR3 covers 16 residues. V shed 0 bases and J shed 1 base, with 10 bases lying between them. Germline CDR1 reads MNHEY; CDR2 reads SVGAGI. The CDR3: CASSYSGQGSYNEQFF. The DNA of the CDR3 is TGTGCCAGCAGTTACTCTGGGCAGGGATCCTACAATGAGCAGTTCTTC.

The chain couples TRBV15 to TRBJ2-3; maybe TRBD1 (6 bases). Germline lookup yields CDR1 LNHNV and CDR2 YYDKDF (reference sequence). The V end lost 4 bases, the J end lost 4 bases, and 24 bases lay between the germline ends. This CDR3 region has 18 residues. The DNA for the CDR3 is TGTGCCACCAGCATATCCTCTCCAGGGGTCGAGGTGGCAGATACGCAGTATTTT. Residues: CATSISSPGVEVADTQYF.

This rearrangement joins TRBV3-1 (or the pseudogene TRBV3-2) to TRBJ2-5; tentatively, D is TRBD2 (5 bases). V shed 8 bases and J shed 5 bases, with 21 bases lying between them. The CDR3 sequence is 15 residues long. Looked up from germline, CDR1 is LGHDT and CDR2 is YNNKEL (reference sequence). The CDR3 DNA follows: TGTGCCAGCGCCCCGACGTCGGGGTCAAGGGAGACCCAGTACTTC. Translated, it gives CASAPTSGSRETQYF.

For the CDR3, the DNA is TGTGCCAGCAGGGAGGGCGGAGTAGCCGGGGAGCTGTTTTTT. Residues: CASREGGVAGELFF. J is TRBJ2-2 and V is TRBV9; the D gene is possibly TRBD2 (6 bases). The V end lost 5 bases, the J end lost 6 bases, and 14 bases lay between the germline ends. Per the germline V gene, CDR1 is SGDLS and CDR2 is YYNGEE. CDR3 length equals 14 residues.

CDR3 in amino acids: CASSNRGPNEKLFF. The CDR3 DNA sequence: TGTGCCAGTAGTAACAGGGGCCCTAATGAAAAACTGTTTTTT. The V call is TRBV19, the J call TRBJ1-4; 7 bases line up with TRBD1. This CDR3 is built from 14 residues. Germline V gives CDR1 LNHDA, CDR2 SQIVND (reference sequence). V trimming: 4 bases; J trimming: 3 bases; junction bases outside the gene matches: 2.

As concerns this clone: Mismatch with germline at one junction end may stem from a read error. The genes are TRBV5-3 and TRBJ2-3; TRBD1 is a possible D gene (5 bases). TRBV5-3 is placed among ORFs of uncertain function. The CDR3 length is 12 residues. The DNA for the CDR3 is TGTGCCAGAAGCTTGGGCCCCCAGGGCCAGGATTTT. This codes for CARSLGPQGQDF.

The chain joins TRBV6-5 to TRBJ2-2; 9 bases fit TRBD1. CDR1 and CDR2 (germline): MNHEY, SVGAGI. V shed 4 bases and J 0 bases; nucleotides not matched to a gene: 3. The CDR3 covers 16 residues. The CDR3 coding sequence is TGTGCCAGCAGTTTAGACAGGGGGGCGAACACCGGGGAGCTGTTTTTT. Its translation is CASSLDRGANTGELFF.

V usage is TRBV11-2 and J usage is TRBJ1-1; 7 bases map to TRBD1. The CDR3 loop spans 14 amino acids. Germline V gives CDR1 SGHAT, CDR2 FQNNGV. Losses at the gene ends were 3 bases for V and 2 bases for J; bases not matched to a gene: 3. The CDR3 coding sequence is TGTGCCAGCAGCTTTTACAGGGGTAACACTGAAGCTTTCTTT. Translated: CASSFYRGNTEAFF.

The DNA of the CDR3 is TGTGCCAGTAGTCCCTGGGACAGGGCTAACTATGGCTACACCTTC. It translates to CASSPWDRANYGYTF. The chain uses TRBV19 and TRBJ1-2, with 9 bases that match TRBD1. Trimming removed 5 bases from V and 0 bases from J; junction bases left unmatched: 4. The germline gives CDR1 LNHDA, CDR2 SQIVND (reference sequence). The CDR3 is 15 residues long.

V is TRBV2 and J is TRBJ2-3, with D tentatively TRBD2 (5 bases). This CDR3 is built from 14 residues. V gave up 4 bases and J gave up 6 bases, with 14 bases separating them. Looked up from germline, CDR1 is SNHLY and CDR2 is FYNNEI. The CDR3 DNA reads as TGTGCCAGCAGTGTTAACAGCGGAATTGATACGCAGTATTTT. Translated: CASSVNSGIDTQYF.

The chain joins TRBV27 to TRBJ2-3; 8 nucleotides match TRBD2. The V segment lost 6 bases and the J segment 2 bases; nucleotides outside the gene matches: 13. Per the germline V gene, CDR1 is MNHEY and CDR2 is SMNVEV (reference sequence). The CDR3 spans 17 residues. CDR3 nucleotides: TGTGCCAGCAGGGCTATCGGGGGGGCCGGTCACACAGATACGCAGTATTTT. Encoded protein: CASRAIGGAGHTDTQYF.

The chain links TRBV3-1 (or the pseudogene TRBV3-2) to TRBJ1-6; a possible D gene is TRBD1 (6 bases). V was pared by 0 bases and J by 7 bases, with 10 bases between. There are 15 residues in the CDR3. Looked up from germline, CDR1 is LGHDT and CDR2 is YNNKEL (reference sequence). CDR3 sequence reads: CASSQERGGNSPLHF. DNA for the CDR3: TGTGCCAGCAGCCAAGAGAGGGGGGGAAATTCACCCCTCCACTTT.

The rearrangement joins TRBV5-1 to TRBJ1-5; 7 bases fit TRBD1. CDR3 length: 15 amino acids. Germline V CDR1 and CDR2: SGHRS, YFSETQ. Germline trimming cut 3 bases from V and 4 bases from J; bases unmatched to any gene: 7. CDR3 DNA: TGCGCCAGCAGCTCCGGGGACAGCGGAAATCAGCCCCAGCATTTT. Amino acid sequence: CASSSGDSGNQPQHF.

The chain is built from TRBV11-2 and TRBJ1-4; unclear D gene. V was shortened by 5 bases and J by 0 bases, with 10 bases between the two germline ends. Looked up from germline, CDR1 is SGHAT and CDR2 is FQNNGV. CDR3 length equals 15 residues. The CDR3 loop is CASSTGVATNEKLFF. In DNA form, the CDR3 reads TGTGCCAGCAGCACCGGGGTAGCAACTAATGAAAAACTGTTTTTT.

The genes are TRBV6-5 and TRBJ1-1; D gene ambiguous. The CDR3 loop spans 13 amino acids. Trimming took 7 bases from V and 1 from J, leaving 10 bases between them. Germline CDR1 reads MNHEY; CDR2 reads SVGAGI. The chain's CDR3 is CASIPAGNTEAFF. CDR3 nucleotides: TGTGCCAGCATTCCTGCAGGGAACACTGAAGCTTTCTTT.

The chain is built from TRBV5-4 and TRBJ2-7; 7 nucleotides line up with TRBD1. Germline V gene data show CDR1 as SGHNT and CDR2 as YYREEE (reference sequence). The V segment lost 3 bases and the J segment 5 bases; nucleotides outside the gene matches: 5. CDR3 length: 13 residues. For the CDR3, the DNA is TGTGCCAGCAGCTCGAACAGGGGCCACGAGCAGTACTTC. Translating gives CASSSNRGHEQYF.

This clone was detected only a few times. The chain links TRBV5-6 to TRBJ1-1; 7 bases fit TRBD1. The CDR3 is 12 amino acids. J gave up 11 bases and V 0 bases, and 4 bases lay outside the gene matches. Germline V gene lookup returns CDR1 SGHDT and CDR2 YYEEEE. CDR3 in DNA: TGTGCCAGCAGCTTGGGCACAGGGGACGCTTTCTTT. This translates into CASSLGTGDAFF.